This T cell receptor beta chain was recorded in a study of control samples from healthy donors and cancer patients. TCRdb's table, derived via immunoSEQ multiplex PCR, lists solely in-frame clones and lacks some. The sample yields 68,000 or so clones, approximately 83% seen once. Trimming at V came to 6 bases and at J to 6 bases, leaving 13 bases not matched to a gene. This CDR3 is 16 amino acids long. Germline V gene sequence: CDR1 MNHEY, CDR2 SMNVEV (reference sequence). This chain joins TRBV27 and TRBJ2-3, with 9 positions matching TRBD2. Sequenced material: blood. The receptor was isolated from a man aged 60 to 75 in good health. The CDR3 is CASRAAGGPIVDTQYF. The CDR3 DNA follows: TGTGCCAGCAGGGCGGCGGGAGGGCCAATTGTGGATACGCAGTATTTT.